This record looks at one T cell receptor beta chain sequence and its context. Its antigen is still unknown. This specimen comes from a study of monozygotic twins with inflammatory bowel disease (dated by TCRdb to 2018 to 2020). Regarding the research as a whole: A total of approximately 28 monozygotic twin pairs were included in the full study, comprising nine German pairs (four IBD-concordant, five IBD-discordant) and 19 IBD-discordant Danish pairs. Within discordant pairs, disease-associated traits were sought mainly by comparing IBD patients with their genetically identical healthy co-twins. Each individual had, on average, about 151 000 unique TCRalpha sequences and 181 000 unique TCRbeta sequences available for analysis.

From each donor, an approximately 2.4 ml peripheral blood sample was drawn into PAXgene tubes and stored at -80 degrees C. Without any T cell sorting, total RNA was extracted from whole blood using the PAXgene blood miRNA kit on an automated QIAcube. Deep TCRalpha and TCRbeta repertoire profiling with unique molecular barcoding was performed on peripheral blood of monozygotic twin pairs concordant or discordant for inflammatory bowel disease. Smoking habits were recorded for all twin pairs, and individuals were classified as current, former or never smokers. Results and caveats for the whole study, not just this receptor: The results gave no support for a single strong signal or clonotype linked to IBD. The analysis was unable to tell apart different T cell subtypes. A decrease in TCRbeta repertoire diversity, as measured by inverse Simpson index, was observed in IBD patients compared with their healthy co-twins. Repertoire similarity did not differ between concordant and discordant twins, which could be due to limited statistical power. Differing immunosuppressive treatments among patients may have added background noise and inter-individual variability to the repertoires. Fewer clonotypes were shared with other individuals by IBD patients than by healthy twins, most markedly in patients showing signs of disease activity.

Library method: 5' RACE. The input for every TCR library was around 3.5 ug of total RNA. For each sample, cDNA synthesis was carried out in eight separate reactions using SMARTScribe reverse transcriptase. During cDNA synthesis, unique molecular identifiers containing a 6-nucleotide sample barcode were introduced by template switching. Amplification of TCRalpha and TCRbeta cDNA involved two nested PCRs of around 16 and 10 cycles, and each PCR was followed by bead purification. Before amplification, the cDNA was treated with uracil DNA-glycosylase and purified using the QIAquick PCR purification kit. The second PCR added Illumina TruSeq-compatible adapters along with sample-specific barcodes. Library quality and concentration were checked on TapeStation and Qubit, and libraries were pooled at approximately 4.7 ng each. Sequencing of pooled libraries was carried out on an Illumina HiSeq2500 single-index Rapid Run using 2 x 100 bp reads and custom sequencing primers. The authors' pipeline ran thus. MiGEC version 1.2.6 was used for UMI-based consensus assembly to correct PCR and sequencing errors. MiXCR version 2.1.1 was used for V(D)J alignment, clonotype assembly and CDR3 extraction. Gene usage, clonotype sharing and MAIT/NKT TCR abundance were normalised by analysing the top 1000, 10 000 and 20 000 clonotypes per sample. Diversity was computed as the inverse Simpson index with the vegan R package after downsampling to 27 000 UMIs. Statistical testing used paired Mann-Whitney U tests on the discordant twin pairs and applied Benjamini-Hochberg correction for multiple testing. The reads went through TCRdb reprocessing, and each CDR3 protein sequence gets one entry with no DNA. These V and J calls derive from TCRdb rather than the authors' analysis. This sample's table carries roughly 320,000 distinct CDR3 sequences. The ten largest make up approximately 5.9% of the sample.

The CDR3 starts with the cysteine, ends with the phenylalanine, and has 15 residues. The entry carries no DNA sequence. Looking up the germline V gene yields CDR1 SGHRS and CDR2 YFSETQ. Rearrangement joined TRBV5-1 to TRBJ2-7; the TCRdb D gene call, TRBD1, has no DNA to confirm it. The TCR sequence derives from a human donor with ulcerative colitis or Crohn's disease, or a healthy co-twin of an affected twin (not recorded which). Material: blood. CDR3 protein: CASSLAGQDLTEQYF.